This is a list of T cell receptor beta chains from one sample in a study of shared clonotypes between healthy human individuals. Clones were sequenced by immunoSEQ multiplex PCR, and TCRdb holds only the in-frame ones, with some missing. The table records roughly 1,100,000 clones, roughly 80% of them present only once. Sequenced sample: memory CD4+ T cells sorted from blood. These receptor sequences come from a man aged 18-30 years in good health. The CDR3 runs from the conserved cysteine through the conserved F or W. A D gene is named only where the DNA matches it firmly. Clone size is stated in some rows and not others, as once, few, many or a class when expanded.

16	TRBV5-1	.	.	TRBJ2-3	TGCGCCAGCAGCTTGGGGAATGAGCTACTCACAGATACGCAGTATTTT	CASSLGNELLTDTQYF
14	TRBV28	.	.	TRBJ2-2	TGTGCCAGCAAGGTGGGGGGGAACACCGGGGAGCTGTTTTTT	CASKVGGNTGELFF
17	TRBV7-2	few	TRBD2	TRBJ2-5	TGTGCCAGCAGCTTAATGGCAGGGTACGCGGGAGCGGAGACCCAGTACTTC	CASSLMAGYAGAETQYF
14	TRBV5-6	.	.	TRBJ2-5	TGTGCCAGCAGCTTTAGCTCCCGGGCGGAGACCCAGTACTTC	CASSFSSRAETQYF
13	TRBV5-4	.	.	TRBJ2-7	TGTGCCAGCAGCTTGGCTAGAACTGGCGAGCAGTACTTC	CASSLARTGEQYF
11	TRBV20-1	.	.	TRBJ1-2	TGCAGTGCTAACGATAACTATGGCTACACCTTC	CSANDNYGYTF
14	TRBV4-3	few	TRBD1	TRBJ2-3	TGCGCCAGCAGCCAAGGACGGGACAGAGATACGCAGTATTTT	CASSQGRDRDTQYF
17	TRBV13	few	.	TRBJ1-6	TGTGCCAGCACTCCTGAACCATGGGCACAGGGCCATTCACCCCTCCACTTT	CASTPEPWAQGHSPLHF
13	TRBV15	.	.	TRBJ1-5	TGTGCCACCAGCGATGGGAAGGGTCAGCCCCAGCATTTT	CATSDGKGQPQHF
15	TRBV30	.	.	TRBJ1-6	TGTGCCTGGAGTGTCACTTGGGGGGAGAATTCACCCCTCCACTTT	CAWSVTWGENSPLHF
14	TRBV5-1	.	.	TRBJ2-3	TGCGCCAGCAGCTTGGAAGGGTCAAAGGATACGCAGTATTTT	CASSLEGSKDTQYF
13	TRBV12-5	few	.	TRBJ2-3	TGTGCTAGTGGCCTGAGGGGCACAGATACGCAGTATTTT	CASGLRGTDTQYF
13	TRBV10-1	.	TRBD1	TRBJ2-7	TGCGCCAGAACAGGACAGGTAGTTAGCGAGCAGTACTTC	CARTGQVVSEQYF
12	TRBV25-1	.	.	TRBJ2-2	TGTGCCAGCGGAGCAGAGACCGGGGAGCTGTTTTTT	CASGAETGELFF
14	TRBV19	.	TRBD2	TRBJ2-7	TGTGCCAGTAGTACTCCCGGGACTAGTTACGAGCAGTACTTC	CASSTPGTSYEQYF
15	TRBV6-5	.	.	TRBJ1-1	TGTGCCAGCAGTTACTCCCCGGGGGCGGACACTGAAGCTTTCTTT	CASSYSPGADTEAFF
12	TRBV2	.	TRBD1	TRBJ2-5	TGTGCCAGCAGTGATAGGGGGCAGACCCAGTACTTC	CASSDRGQTQYF
13	TRBV5-1	.	TRBD1	TRBJ2-7	TGCGCCAGCAGCGGGGGACAGGGTTACGAGCAGTACTTC	CASSGGQGYEQYF
14	TRBV2	few	.	TRBJ2-6	TGTGCCAGCAGCGCCTATTCTGGGGCCAACGTCCTGACTTTC	CASSAYSGANVLTF
16	TRBV4-1	.	.	TRBJ2-5	TGCGCCAGCAGCCAAACTCCCGGGGGTGCCCAAGAGACCCAGTACTTC	CASSQTPGGAQETQYF